This TCR beta chain was sequenced for a study of blood T cell repertoires in COVID-19. Across 24 US areas, participants ranged in age from about 18 to 90 years. CDR3 length equals 15 residues. Germline V gene data show CDR1 as SGHKS and CDR2 as YYEKEE (reference sequence). V was clipped by 6 bases and J by 3 bases, with 19 bases between them. The protocol was immunoSEQ multiplex PCR, while the TCRdb copy is restricted to in-frame clones and leaves out a portion. The profile shows approximately 310,000 clones, 85% of them singletons. The clonotype comes from a woman in her 30s who had been exposed to COVID-19. The rearrangement links TRBV5-5 to TRBJ2-7, with a possible D match to TRBD2 (6 bases). Sequencing used PBMCs or T cells enriched from blood (not recorded which). Here the CDR3 DNA reads TGTGCCAGCACCCTGGAGGAGGGCTCCCTCTACGAGCAGTACTTC. It translates to CASTLEEGSLYEQYF.